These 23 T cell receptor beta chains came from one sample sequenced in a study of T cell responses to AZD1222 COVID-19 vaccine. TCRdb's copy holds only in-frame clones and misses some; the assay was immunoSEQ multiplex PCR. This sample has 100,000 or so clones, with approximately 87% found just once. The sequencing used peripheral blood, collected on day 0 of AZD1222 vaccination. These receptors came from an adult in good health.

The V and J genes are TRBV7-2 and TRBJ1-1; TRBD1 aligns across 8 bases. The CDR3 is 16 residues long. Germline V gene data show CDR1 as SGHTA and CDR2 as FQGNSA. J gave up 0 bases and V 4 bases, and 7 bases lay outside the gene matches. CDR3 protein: CASSSLPTGVNTEAFF. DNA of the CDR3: TGTGCCAGCAGCTCCCTACCGACAGGGGTGAACACTGAAGCTTTCTTT.

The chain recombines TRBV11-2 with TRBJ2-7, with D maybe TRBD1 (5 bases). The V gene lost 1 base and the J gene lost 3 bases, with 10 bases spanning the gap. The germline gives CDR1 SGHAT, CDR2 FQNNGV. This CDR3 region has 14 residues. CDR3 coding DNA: TGTGCCAGCAGCTTAGGTCAGGGTGGCTACGAGCAGTACTTC. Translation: CASSLGQGGYEQYF.

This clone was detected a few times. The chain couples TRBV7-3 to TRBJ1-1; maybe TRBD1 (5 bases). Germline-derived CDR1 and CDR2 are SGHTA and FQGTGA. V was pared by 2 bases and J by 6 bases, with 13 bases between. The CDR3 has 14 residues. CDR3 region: CASSLAGTGAEAFF. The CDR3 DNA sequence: TGTGCCAGCAGCTTAGCCGGGACGGGCGCTGAAGCTTTCTTT.

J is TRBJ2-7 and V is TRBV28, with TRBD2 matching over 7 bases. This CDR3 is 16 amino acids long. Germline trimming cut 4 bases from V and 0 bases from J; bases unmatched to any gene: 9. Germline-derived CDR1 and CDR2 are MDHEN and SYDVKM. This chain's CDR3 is CASSWGGASGSYEQYF. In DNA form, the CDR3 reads TGTGCCAGCAGTTGGGGGGGAGCCTCCGGCTCCTACGAGCAGTACTTC.

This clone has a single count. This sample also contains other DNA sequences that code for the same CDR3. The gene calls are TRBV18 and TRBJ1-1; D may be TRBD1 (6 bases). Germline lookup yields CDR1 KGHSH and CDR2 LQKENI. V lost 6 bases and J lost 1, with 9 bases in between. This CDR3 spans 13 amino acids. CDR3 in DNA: TGTGCCAGCTCCCGGACAGCGAACACTGAAGCTTTCTTT. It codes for CASSRTANTEAFF.

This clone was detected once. The CDR3 loop reads CATSNGVLAIETQYF. CDR3 nucleotide sequence: TGTGCCACGAGCAATGGGGTCCTAGCGATAGAGACCCAGTACTTC. The gene calls are TRBV19 and TRBJ2-5, with D perhaps matching TRBD2 (6 bases). The germline V and J ends were trimmed by 10 bases and 4 bases, with 22 bases remaining between them. This CDR3 has 15 residues. Germline CDR1 is LNHDA and CDR2 is SQIVND (reference sequence).

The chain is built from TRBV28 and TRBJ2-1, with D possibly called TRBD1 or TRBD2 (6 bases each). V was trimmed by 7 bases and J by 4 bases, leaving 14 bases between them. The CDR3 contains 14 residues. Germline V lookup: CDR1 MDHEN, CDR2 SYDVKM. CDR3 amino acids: CASIGGGMYNEQFF. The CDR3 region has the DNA TGTGCCAGCATAGGAGGGGGTATGTACAATGAGCAGTTCTTC.

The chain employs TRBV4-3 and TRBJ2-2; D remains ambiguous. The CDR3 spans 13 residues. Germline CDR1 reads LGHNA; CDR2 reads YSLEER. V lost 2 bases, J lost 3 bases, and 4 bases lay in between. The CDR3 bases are TGCGCCAGCAGCCAAAGACACACCGGGGAGCTGTTTTTT. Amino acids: CASSQRHTGELFF.

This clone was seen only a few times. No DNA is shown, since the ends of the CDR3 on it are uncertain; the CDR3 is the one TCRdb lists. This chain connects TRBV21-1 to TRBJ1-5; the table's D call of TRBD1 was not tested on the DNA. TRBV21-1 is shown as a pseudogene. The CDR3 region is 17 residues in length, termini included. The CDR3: CASSKVGQGARNQPQHF.

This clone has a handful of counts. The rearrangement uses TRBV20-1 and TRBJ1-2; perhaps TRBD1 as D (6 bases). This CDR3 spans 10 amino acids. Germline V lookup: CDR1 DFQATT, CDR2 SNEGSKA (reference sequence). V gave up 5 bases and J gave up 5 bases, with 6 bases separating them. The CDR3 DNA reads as TGCAGTGCTGGACAGTATGGCTACACCTTC. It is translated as CSAGQYGYTF.

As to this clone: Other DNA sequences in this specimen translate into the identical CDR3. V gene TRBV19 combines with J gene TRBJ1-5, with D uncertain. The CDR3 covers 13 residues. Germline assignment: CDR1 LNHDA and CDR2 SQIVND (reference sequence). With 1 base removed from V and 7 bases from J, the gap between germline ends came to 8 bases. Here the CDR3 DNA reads TGTGCCAGTAGTATAGGAGGGAACCAGCCCCAGCATTTT. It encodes CASSIGGNQPQHF.

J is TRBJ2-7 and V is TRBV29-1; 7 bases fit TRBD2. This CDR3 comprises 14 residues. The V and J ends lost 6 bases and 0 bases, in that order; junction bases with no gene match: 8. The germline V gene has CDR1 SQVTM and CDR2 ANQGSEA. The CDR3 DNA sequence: TGCAGCGTCTTGATGGGGGGGGGCTCCTACGAGCAGTACTTC. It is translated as CSVLMGGGSYEQYF.

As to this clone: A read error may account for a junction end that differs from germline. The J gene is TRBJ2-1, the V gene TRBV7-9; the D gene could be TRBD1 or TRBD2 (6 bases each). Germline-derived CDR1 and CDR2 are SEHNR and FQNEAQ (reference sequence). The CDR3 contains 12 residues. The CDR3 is CASSDAGQLLVF. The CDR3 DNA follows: TGTGCCAGCAGCGATGCGGGACAACTTTTGGTCTTC.

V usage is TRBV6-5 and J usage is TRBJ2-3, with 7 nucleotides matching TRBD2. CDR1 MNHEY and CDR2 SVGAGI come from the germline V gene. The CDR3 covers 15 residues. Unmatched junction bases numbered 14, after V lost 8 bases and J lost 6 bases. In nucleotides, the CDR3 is TGTGCCAGCGTGGCTAGCGGAAACTGGGGCGATACGCAGTATTTT. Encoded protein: CASVASGNWGDTQYF.

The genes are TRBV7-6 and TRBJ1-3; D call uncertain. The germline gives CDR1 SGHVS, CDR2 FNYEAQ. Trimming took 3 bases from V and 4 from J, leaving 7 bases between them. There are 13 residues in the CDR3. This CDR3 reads CASSLSQGNTIYF. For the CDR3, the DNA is TGTGCCAGCAGCTTGTCGCAAGGAAACACCATATATTTT.

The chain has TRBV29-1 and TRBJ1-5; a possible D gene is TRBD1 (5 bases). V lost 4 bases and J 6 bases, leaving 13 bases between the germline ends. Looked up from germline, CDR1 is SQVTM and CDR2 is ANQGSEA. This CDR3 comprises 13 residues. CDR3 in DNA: TGCAGCGTTGTAGTAGGGGTGGGTCAGCCCCAGCATTTT. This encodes CSVVVGVGQPQHF.

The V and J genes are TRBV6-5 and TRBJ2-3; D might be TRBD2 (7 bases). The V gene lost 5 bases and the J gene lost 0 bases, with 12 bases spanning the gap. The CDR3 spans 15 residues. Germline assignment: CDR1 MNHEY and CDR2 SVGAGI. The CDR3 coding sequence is TGTGCCAGCAGTAGGGGGGGGCTAAGCACAGATACGCAGTATTTT. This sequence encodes CASSRGGLSTDTQYF.

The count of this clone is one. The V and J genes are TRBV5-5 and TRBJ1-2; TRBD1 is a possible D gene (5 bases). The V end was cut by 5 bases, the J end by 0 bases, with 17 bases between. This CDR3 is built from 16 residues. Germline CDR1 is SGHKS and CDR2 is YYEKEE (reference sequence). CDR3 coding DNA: TGTGCCAGCAGACGGGACTCTTACTTTTCTAACTATGGCTACACCTTC. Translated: CASRRDSYFSNYGYTF.

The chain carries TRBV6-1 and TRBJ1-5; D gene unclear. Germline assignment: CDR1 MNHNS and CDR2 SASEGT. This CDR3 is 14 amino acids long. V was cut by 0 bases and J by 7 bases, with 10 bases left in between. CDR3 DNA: TGTGCCAGCAGTGAAGCGGGGATAGGGCAGCCCCAGCATTTT. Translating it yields CASSEAGIGQPQHF.

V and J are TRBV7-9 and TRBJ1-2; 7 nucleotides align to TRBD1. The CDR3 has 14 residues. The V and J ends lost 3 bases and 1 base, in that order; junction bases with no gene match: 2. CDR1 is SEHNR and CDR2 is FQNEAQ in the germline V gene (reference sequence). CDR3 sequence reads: CASSLTGINYGYTF. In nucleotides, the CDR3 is TGTGCCAGCAGCTTGACAGGGATTAACTATGGCTACACCTTC.

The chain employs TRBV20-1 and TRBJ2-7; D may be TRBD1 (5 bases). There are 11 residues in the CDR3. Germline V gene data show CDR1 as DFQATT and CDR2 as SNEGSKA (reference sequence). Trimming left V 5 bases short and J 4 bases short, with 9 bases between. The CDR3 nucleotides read TGCAGTGCTCGGCAGGGATACGAGCAGTACTTC. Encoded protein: CSARQGYEQYF.

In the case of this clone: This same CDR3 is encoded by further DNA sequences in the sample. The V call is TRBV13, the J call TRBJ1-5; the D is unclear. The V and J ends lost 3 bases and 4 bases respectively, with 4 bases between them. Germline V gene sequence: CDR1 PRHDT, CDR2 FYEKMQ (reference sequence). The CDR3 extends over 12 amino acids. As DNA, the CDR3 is TGTGCCAGCAGCTTCCGAAATCAGCCCCAGCATTTT. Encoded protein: CASSFRNQPQHF.

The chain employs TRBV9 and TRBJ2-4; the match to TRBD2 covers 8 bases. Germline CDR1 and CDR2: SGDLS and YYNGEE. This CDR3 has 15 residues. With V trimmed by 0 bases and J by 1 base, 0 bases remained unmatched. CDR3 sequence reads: CASSVAGGAKNIQYF. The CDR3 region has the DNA TGTGCCAGCAGCGTAGCGGGGGGGGCCAAAAACATTCAGTACTTC.